The entry below describes one T cell receptor beta chain. Its antigen remains unidentified. CDR1 SGHRS and CDR2 YFSETQ come from the germline V gene. The CDR3 is 16 amino acids. The trim removed 0 bases at V and 7 bases at J, leaving 8 bases unmatched. Method: immunoSEQ multiplex PCR; TCRdb's copy keeps in-frame clones and lacks some. The data contain over 20,000 clones, 77% of them singletons. This entry is derived from a study of OX40 agonist ivuxolimab in advanced cancers. About the research overall: Every 2 weeks, ivuxolimab was infused into the patients intravenously at between 0.01 and 10 mg/kg. Study outcomes and limitations: Determination of antigen specificity was not performed for the expanded peripheral T cells. At 0.1 to 3.0 mg/kg and by week 6, CD4+ and CD8+ T cells in the blood had expanded clonally. CD8+ T cells (on average) carried more expanded clones than CD4+ T cells.

The origin of this receptor is an adult with an advanced solid tumor such as melanoma, head and neck, liver or kidney cancer. The chain employs TRBV5-1 and TRBJ2-1, with TRBD1 identical over 9 bases. The source was CD4+ or CD8+ T cells sorted from blood, collected in a trial of the OX40 agonist ivuxolimab. CDR3 bases: TGCGCCAGCAGCTTGGGGGAACAGGGGGCGCGGAATGAGCAGTTCTTC. Translated, it gives CASSLGEQGARNEQFF.